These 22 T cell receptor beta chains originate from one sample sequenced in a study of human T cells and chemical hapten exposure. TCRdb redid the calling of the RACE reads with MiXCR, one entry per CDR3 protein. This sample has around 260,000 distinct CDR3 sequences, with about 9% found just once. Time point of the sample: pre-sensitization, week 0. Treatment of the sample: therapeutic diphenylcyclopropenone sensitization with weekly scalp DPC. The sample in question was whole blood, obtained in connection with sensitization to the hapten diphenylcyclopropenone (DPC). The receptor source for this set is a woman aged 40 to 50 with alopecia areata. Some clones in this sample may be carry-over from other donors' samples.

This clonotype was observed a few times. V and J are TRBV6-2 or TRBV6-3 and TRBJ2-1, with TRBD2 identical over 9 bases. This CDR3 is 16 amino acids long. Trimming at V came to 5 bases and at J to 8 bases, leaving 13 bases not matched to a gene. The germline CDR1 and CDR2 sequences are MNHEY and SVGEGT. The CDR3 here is CASSPSGRLFSHEQFF. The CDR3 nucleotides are TGTGCCAGCAGTCCAAGCGGGAGGCTCTTTAGCCATGAGCAGTTCTTC.

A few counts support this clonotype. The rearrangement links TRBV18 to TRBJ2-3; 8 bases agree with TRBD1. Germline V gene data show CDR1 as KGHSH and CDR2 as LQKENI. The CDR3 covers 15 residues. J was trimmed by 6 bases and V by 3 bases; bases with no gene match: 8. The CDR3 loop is CASSPQGARRDTQYF. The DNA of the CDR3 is TGTGCCAGCTCACCTCAGGGGGCGAGGAGGGATACGCAGTATTTT.

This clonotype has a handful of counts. In DNA, the CDR3 is TGTGCCAGCAGAGCTCAGGGTAGCAATCAGCCCCAGCATTTT. Its protein product is CASRAQGSNQPQHF. This chain connects TRBV6-6 to TRBJ1-5; a weak D match, TRBD1 (5 bases). Trimming left V 6 bases short and J 0 bases short, with 9 bases between. The CDR3 has 14 residues. Germline CDR1 and CDR2: MNHNY and SVGAGI (reference sequence).

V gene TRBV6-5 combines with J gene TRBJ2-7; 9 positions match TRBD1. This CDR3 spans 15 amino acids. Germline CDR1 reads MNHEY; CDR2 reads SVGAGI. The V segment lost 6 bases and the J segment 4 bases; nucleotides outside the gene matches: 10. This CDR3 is CASRMYNRGLYEQYF. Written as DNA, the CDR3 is TGTGCCAGCAGAATGTATAACAGGGGGCTTTACGAGCAGTACTTC.

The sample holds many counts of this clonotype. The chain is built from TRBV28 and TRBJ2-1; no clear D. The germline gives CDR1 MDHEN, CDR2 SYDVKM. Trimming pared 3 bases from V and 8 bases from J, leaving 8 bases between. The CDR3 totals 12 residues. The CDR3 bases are TGTGCCAGCAGTTTTATGGGCTATGAGCAGTTCTTC. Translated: CASSFMGYEQFF.

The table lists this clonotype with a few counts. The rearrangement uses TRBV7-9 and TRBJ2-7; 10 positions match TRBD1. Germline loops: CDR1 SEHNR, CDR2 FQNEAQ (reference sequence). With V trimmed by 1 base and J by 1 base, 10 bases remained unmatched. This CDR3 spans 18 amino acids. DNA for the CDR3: TGTGCCAGCAGCTTAGTCGTGAGGGACAGGGGTATATCCTACGAGCAGTACTTC. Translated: CASSLVVRDRGISYEQYF.

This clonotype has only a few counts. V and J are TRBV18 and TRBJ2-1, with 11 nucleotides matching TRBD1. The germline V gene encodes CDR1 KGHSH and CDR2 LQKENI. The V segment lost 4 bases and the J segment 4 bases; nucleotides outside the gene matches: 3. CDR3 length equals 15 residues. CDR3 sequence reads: CASSRWDRGYNEQFF. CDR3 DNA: TGTGCCAGCTCACGATGGGACAGGGGGTACAATGAGCAGTTCTTC.

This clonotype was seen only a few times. The CDR3 spells CASSPTTSTGELFF. The CDR3 DNA reads TGTGCCAGCAGCCCTACCACTAGTACCGGGGAGCTGTTTTTT. The J gene is TRBJ2-2, the V gene TRBV27, with D possibly TRBD2 on 5 matching bases. The CDR3 is 14 amino acids. The V gene lost 6 bases and the J gene lost 5 bases, with 13 bases spanning the gap. In germline, CDR1 is MNHEY, CDR2 SMNVEV (reference sequence).

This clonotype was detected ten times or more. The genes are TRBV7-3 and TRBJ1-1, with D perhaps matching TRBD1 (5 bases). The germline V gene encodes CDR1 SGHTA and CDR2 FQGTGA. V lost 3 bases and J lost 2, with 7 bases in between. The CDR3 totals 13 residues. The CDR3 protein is CASSFQGNTEAFF. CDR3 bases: TGTGCCAGCAGCTTTCAGGGAAACACTGAAGCTTTCTTT.

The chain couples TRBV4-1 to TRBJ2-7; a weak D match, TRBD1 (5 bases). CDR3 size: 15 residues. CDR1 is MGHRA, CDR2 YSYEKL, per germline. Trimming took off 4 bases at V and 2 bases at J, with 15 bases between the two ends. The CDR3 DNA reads TGCGCCAGCAGCCTGCTGTGGCAGGGTACCTACGAGCAGTACTTC. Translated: CASSLLWQGTYEQYF.

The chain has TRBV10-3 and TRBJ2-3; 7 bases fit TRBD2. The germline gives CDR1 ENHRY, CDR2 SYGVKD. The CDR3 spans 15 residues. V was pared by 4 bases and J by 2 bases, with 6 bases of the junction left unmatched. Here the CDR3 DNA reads TGTGCCATCAGTGGATGGGGGACTACCACAGATACGCAGTATTTT. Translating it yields CAISGWGTTTDTQYF.

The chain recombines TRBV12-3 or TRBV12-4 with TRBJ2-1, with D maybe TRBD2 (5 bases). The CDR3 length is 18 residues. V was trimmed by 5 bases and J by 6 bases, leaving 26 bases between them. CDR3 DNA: TGTGCCAGCAGTCCTCTCCGGGGTTTGGCGGGTCCCCTCAATGAGCAGTTCTTC. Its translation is CASSPLRGLAGPLNEQFF.

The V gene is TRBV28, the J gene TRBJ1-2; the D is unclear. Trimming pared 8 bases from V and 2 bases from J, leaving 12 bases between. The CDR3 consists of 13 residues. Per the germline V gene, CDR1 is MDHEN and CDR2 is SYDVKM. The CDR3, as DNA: TGTGCCAGCGAACCCGCCACCAACTATGGCTACACCTTC. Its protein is CASEPATNYGYTF.

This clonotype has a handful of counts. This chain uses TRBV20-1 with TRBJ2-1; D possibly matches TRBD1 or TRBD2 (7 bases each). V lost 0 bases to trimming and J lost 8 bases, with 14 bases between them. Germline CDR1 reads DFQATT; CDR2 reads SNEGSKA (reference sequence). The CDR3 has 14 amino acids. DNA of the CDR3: TGCAGTGCTAGAGATAGCAGGGGGGGGGATGAGCAGTTCTTC. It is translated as CSARDSRGGDEQFF.

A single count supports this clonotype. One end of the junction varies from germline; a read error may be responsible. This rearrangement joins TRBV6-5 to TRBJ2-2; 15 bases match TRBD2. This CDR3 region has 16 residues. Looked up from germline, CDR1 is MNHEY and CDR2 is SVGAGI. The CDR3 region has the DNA TGTGCCAGCAGTGGACTAGCGGGAGGGAACACCGGGGGGCTGTTTTTT. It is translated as CASSGLAGGNTGGLFF.

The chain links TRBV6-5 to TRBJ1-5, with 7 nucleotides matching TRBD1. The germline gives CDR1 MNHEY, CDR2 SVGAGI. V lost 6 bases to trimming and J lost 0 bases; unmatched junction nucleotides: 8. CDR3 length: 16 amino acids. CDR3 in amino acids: CASSRFAGGSNQPQHF. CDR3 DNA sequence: TGTGCCAGCAGCCGGTTTGCAGGGGGTAGCAATCAGCCCCAGCATTTT.

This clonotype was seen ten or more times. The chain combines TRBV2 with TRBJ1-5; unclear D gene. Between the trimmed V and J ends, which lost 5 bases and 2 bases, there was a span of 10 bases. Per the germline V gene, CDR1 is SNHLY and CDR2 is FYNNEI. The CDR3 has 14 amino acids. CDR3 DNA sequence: TGTGCCAGCAGTTTACGTTCAGGCAATCAGCCCCAGCATTTT. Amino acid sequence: CASSLRSGNQPQHF.

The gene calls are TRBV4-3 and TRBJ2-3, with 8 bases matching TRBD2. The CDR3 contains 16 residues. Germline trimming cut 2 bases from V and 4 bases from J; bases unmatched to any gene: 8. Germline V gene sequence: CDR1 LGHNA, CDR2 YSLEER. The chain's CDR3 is CASSQPSGGGPDTQYF. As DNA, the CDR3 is TGCGCCAGCAGCCAACCTAGCGGCGGGGGGCCAGATACGCAGTATTTT.

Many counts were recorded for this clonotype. The chain's CDR3 is CASRLAGVETQYF. CDR3 coding DNA: TGTGCCAGCAGGCTTGCGGGAGTAGAGACCCAGTACTTC. This rearrangement joins TRBV12-3 or TRBV12-4 to TRBJ2-5, with TRBD2 identical over 7 bases. The CDR3 has 13 amino acids. Germline trimming cut 6 bases from V and 4 bases from J; bases unmatched to any gene: 5.

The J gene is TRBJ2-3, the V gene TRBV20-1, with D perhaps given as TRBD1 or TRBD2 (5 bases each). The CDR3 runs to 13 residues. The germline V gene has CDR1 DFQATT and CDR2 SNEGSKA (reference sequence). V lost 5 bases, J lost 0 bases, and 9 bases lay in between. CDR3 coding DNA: TGCAGTGCTGGGACGGCTAGCACAGATACGCAGTATTTT. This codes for CSAGTASTDTQYF.

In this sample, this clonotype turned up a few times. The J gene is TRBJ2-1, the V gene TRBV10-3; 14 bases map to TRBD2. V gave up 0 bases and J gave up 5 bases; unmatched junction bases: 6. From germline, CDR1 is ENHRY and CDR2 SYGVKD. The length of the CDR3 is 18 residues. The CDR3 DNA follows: TGTGCCATCAGTGAGTCGGGGACTAGCGGGAGATTAAACAATGAGCAGTTCTTC. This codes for CAISESGTSGRLNNEQFF.

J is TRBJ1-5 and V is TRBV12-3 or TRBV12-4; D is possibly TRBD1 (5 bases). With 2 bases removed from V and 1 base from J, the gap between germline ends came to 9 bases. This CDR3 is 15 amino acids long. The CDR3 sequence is CASSLWGESNQPQHF. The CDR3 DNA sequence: TGTGCCAGCAGTTTATGGGGGGAGAGCAATCAGCCCCAGCATTTT.